The sequence of this T cell receptor beta chain was determined in a study of T cell responses to AZD1222 COVID-19 vaccine. Study details: Second doses that came at about 4 or about 12 weeks were put together. Study results and caveats: Spike as a whole was targeted by vaccine-associated CD4 TCRs, dominant at 160-218 and 743-854.

Remarks on this clone: Its antigen is not identified.

Sequencing was performed with immunoSEQ multiplex PCR; in TCRdb, only in-frame clones are kept and a portion is missing. The profile shows around 99,000 clones, around nine tenths of them singletons. Trimming took 2 bases from V and 2 from J, leaving 12 bases between them. There are 15 residues in the CDR3. CDR1 is ENHRY and CDR2 is SYGVKD in the germline V gene. The chain is built from TRBV10-3 and TRBJ1-2; no firm D call. The receptor was derived from an adult in good health. The sample here was peripheral blood, taken on day 0 of AZD1222 vaccination. The CDR3 sequence is CAISEVRERNYGYTF. The CDR3, as DNA: TGTGCCATCAGTGAGGTCCGGGAAAGGAACTATGGCTACACCTTC.